This note documents a single T cell receptor (beta chain) sequence. Its cognate antigen has yet to be identified. No clone much larger than this one lies a single base away; base qualities are absent. This sample is drawn from a study of T-cell reconstitution after alpha-beta-depleted transplantation in children (dated by TCRdb to 2016 to 2018). Concerning the study at large: T-cell immune reconstitution after TCRalphabeta/CD19-depleted allogeneic hematopoietic cell transplantation in children was quantitatively tracked in the study by means of TCR repertoire profiling.

Trimming takes 5 bases from V and 0 bases from J, and the germline ends sit 11 bases apart. CDR1 and CDR2, per the germline V gene (reference sequence), are LNHDA and SQIVND. The CDR3, cysteine through phenylalanine, is 16 amino acids long. Only CDR3 DNA remains: 48 bases, in frame from the first base. Libraries came from PCR. The sequencing machine was an Illumina HiSeq 2500. Molecular barcoding was employed in the preparation of TCR libraries, with unique molecular identifiers being used to normalize TCRbeta repertoire quantification. The public reads were reprocessed in TCRdb via fastp at Q25 and MiXCR, keeping in-frame beta chains. All rows with the same CDR3 protein become a single entry with the most common DNA and genes. This sample holds 500,000 to 600,000 distinct CDR3 sequences; about 31% were observed only once. More than 2% of the sample is taken by the ten largest.

The receptor was derived from a human donor who donated a stem cell graft to a child with aplastic anemia. The chain links TRBV19 with TRBJ2-6; the D gene lacks a confident call. This material consisted of PBMCs from the stem cell graft donor, taken from the stem cell graft. The DNA sequence is TGTGCCAGTAGTCCCTTTCAGAGCTCTGGGGCCAACGTCCTGACTTTC. It is translated as CASSPFQSSGANVLTF.